These 15 T cell receptor beta chains were sequenced from one sample in a study of spatial heterogeneity in lung cancer. The time point denotes: sample taken at primary tumor resection. TCRdb passed the 5' RACE reads through MiXCR, listing each CDR3 protein once. The sample consists of approximately 52,000 distinct CDR3 sequences, less than 5.5% of them appearing once. Source: PBMCs, taken at surgery. The receptors shown here come from a male donor with early-stage non-small cell lung cancer.

The V gene is TRBV29-1, the J gene TRBJ2-5; D may be TRBD2 (6 bases). Germline V lookup: CDR1 SQVTM, CDR2 ANQGSEA. V dropped 8 bases and J dropped 3 bases, with 16 bases sitting between them. This CDR3 is built from 13 residues. The CDR3 nucleotides read TGCAGCTTCACGTGGCTAGCGAAAGAGACCCAGTACTTC. Amino acid sequence: CSFTWLAKETQYF. Complete variable domain (other parts from reference TRBV29-1 and TRBJ2-5): SAVISQKPSRDICQRGTSLTIQCQVDSQVTMMFWYRQQPGQSLTLIATANQGSEATYESGFVIDKFPISRPNLTFSTLTVSNMSPEDSSIYLCSFTWLAKETQYFGPGTRLLVL.

At least ten counts were recorded for this clonotype. The chain links TRBV7-2 to TRBJ1-1, with TRBD1 matching over 8 bases. V shed 4 bases, J shed 0 bases, and the junction held 4 bases outside the gene matches. The CDR3 covers 15 residues. Germline CDR1 is SGHTA and CDR2 is FQGNSA. The CDR3 coding sequence is TGTGCCAGCAGCTCACACAGGGGGATGAACACTGAAGCTTTCTTT. Its translation is CASSSHRGMNTEAFF.

This clonotype was observed many times. The CDR3 coding sequence is TGCAGCGTTGAGTCCCGGGGGGCAGATACGCAGTATTTT. This encodes CSVESRGADTQYF. This chain joins TRBV29-1 and TRBJ2-3, with 7 positions matching TRBD2. This CDR3 spans 13 amino acids. Germline-derived CDR1 and CDR2 are SQVTM and ANQGSEA. The V segment lost 3 bases and the J segment 4 bases; nucleotides outside the gene matches: 4.

In this sample, this clonotype turned up many times. The V and J genes are TRBV29-1 and TRBJ2-1; 12 positions agree with TRBD2. The V gene end was trimmed by 7 bases and the J gene end by 9 bases; junction bases not matched to a gene: 13. The CDR3 consists of 15 residues. Germline assignment: CDR1 SQVTM and CDR2 ANQGSEA. DNA for the CDR3: TGCAGCGGTCAGCCGTCTAGCGGGAGGGCCTCTGAGCAGTTCTTC. This sequence encodes CSGQPSSGRASEQFF.

This clonotype was picked up many times. The V gene is TRBV7-9, the J gene TRBJ1-5; 8 nucleotides agree with TRBD1. The J segment lost 6 bases and the V segment lost 1 base, leaving 2 bases of the junction unmatched. CDR1 is SEHNR and CDR2 is FQNEAQ in the germline V gene (reference sequence). This CDR3 region has 14 residues. CDR3 nucleotides: TGTGCCAGCAGCTTAGGACAGGGGTTTCAGCCCCAGCATTTT. Translation gives CASSLGQGFQPQHF.

This clonotype was observed at least ten times. The chain links TRBV6-2 or TRBV6-3 to TRBJ1-5; no reliable D call. Per germline, CDR1 MNHEY and CDR2 SVGEGT. Trimming removed 6 bases at V and 7 bases at J, with 16 bases between. The CDR3 totals 14 residues. This CDR3 is CASSRFELAQPQHF. CDR3 nucleotides: TGTGCCAGCAGCCGGTTCGAGTTAGCGCAGCCCCAGCATTTT.

This clonotype appeared many times. The chain carries TRBV2 and TRBJ2-3; the match to TRBD1 covers 7 bases. This CDR3 is built from 14 residues. J gave up 3 bases and V 4 bases, and 4 bases lay outside the gene matches. Germline-derived CDR1 and CDR2 are SNHLY and FYNNEI. DNA of the CDR3: TGTGCCAGCAGTGCACAGGGGTGGACAGATACGCAGTATTTT. It codes for CASSAQGWTDTQYF.

This clonotype occurred many times. CDR3 nucleotides: TGCAGCGGTGGGGGCTCCTCTGAGAATGAGCAGTTCTTC. The encoded protein is CSGGGSSENEQFF. V usage is TRBV29-1 and J usage is TRBJ2-1; D perhaps matches TRBD1 (6 bases). Trimming left V 7 bases short and J 7 bases short, with 17 bases between. Germline V gene sequence: CDR1 SQVTM, CDR2 ANQGSEA. This CDR3 is 13 amino acids long.

This clonotype was seen more than once but under ten times. The chain employs TRBV19 and TRBJ2-3, with D possibly being TRBD2 (6 bases). The V end lost 10 bases, the J end lost 4 bases, and 21 bases lay between the germline ends. Per the germline V gene, CDR1 is LNHDA and CDR2 is SQIVND (reference sequence). The CDR3 extends over 15 amino acids. The CDR3 sequence: CATRRGTFGADTQYF. In DNA form, the CDR3 reads TGTGCCACACGTCGGGGGACTTTTGGCGCAGATACGCAGTATTTT.

The chain is built from TRBV2 and TRBJ2-2; D may be TRBD1 or TRBD2 (5 bases each). Germline V CDR1 and CDR2: SNHLY, FYNNEI. Deletions cut 8 bases from V and 4 bases from J, with 17 bases between. This CDR3 is built from 15 residues. CDR3 in DNA: TGTGCCAGCGGGAGTAGCAGGGCAAGCACCGGGGAGCTGTTTTTT. This translates into CASGSSRASTGELFF.

This clonotype was seen at least ten times. The V gene is TRBV7-2, the J gene TRBJ2-1, with TRBD2 matching over 7 bases. Germline V gives CDR1 SGHTA, CDR2 FQGNSA. The CDR3 covers 13 residues. The V segment lost 5 bases and the J segment 6 bases; nucleotides outside the gene matches: 4. The CDR3 DNA reads as TGTGCCAGCAGCCCCCTAGCGGTCAATGAGCAGTTCTTC. Protein: CASSPLAVNEQFF.

The chain joins TRBV18 to TRBJ2-7; D unresolved. The CDR3 length is 12 residues. V was shortened by 3 bases and J by 5 bases, with 8 bases between the two germline ends. The germline V gene has CDR1 KGHSH and CDR2 LQKENI. CDR3: CASSPEGNEQYF. The CDR3 DNA follows: TGTGCCAGCTCACCGGAAGGGAACGAGCAGTACTTC. The entire variable domain, with the rest obtained from reference TRBV18 and TRBJ2-7, is as follows: NAGVMQNPRHLVRRRGQEARLRCSPMKGHSHVYWYRQLPEEGLKFMVYLQKENIIDESGMPKERFSAEFPKEGPSILRIQQVVRGDSAAYFCASSPEGNEQYFGPGTRLTVT.

A note on this clonotype: Being one base from a much bigger clone, this may be a read error. The chain recombines TRBV19 with TRBJ2-7, with a possible D match to TRBD1 (5 bases). Looked up from germline, CDR1 is LNHDA and CDR2 is SQIVND (reference sequence). The CDR3 covers 14 residues. The CDR3 loop is CASCIGVETYEQYF. The CDR3 nucleotides are TGTGCCAGTTGTATAGGGGTGGAGACCTACGAGCAGTACTTC.

The chain combines TRBV20-1 with TRBJ2-2; 11 bases agree with TRBD2. The CDR3 extends over 16 amino acids. After removal of 3 bases from V and 5 bases from J, the junction contained 8 bases not matched to a gene. CDR1 DFQATT and CDR2 SNEGSKA come from the germline V gene (reference sequence). The CDR3 DNA follows: TGCAGTGCTAGTAGCGGGAGGGAATTAGGTACCGGGGAGCTGTTTTTT. It yields the protein CSASSGRELGTGELFF.

The table lists this clonotype with many counts. The V call is TRBV28, the J call TRBJ2-7; possibly TRBD2 for D (6 bases). V was cut by 7 bases and J by 3 bases, with 19 bases left in between. The V gene's germline CDR1 is MDHEN and CDR2 SYDVKM. CDR3 length: 15 residues. The CDR3 coding sequence is TGTGCCAGCACAATCGAGGCGGGACGAAACTACGAGCAGTACTTC. Encoded protein: CASTIEAGRNYEQYF.